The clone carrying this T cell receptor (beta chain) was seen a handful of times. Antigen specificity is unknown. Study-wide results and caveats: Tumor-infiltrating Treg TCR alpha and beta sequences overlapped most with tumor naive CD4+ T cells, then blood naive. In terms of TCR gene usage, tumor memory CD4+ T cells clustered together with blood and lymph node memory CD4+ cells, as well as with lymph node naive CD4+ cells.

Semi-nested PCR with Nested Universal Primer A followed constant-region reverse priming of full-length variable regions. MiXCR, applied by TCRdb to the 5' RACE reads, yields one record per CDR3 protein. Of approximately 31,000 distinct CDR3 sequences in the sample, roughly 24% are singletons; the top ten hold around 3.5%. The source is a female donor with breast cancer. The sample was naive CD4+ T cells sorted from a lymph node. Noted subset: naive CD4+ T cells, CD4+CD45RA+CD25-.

The CDR3 is CASSQARSYEQYF. The CDR3 bases are TGCGCCAGCAGCCAGGCTCGCTCCTACGAGCAGTACTTC. V is TRBV4-3 and J is TRBJ2-7; the D is unclear. Germline values: CDR1 LGHNA, CDR2 YSLEER. The V end was cut by 3 bases, the J end by 0 bases, with 6 bases between. This CDR3 is 13 amino acids long.